The 2 T cell receptor beta chains below all came from one sample that was sequenced in a study of OX40 agonist ivuxolimab in advanced cancers. This table comes from immunoSEQ multiplex PCR, and its TCRdb copy is limited to in-frame clones, with some not included. The sample contains roughly 80,000 clones, under 90% of which appear only once. Source: CD4+ or CD8+ T cells sorted from blood, taken in a trial of the OX40 agonist ivuxolimab. These receptors all come from an adult with an advanced solid tumor such as melanoma, head and neck, liver or kidney cancer.

A note on this clone: Other DNA sequences within the sample encode an identical CDR3. The J gene is TRBJ2-3, the V gene TRBV5-4; D gene uncertain. Per the germline V gene, CDR1 is SGHNT and CDR2 is YYREEE (reference sequence). The CDR3 contains 13 residues. V lost 0 bases to trimming and J lost 2 bases, with 4 bases between them. This CDR3 is CASSLDFTDTQYF. The CDR3, as DNA: TGTGCCAGCAGCTTGGACTTCACAGATACGCAGTATTTT.

The chain combines TRBV18 with TRBJ1-1, with TRBD1 as a possible D gene (6 bases). This CDR3 comprises 14 residues. The germline V gene has CDR1 KGHSH and CDR2 LQKENI. Deletions cut 2 bases from V and 4 bases from J, with 11 bases between. The CDR3 loop is CASSPTRTATEAFF. The CDR3 nucleotides read TGTGCCAGCTCACCAACACGGACAGCCACTGAAGCTTTCTTT.